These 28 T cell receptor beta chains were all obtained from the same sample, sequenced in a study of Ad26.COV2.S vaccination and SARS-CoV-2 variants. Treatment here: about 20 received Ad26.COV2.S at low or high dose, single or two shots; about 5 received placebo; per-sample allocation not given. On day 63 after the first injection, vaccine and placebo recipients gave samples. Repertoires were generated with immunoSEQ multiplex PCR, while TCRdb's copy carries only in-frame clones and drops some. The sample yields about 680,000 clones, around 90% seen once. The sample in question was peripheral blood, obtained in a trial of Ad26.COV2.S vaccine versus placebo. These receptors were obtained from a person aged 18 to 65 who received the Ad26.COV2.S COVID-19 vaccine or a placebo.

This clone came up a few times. CDR3: CAWSTGAGDEQYF. The CDR3 DNA is TGTGCCTGGAGCACAGGGGCAGGGGACGAGCAGTACTTC. J is TRBJ2-7 and V is TRBV30; 7 bases are shared with TRBD1. The V gene's germline CDR1 is GTSNPN and CDR2 SVGIG (reference sequence). Trimming took 3 bases from V and 5 from J; bases not matched to a gene: 7. CDR3 length: 13 amino acids.

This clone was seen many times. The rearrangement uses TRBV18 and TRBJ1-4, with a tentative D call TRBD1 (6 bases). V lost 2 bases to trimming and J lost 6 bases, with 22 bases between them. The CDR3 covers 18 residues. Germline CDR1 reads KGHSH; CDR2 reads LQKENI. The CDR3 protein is CASSPEAGANLFDEKLFF. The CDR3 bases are TGTGCCAGCTCACCAGAAGCGGGGGCCAACCTATTCGATGAAAAACTGTTTTTT. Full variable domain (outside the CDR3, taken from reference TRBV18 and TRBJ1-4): NAGVMQNPRHLVRRRGQEARLRCSPMKGHSHVYWYRQLPEEGLKFMVYLQKENIIDESGMPKERFSAEFPKEGPSILRIQQVVRGDSAAYFCASSPEAGANLFDEKLFFGSGTQLSVL.

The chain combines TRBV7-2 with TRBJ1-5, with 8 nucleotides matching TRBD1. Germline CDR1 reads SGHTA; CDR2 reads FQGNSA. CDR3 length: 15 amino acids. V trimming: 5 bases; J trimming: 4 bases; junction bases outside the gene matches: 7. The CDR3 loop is CASSPTGVKNQPQHF. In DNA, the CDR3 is TGTGCCAGCAGCCCGACAGGGGTCAAGAATCAGCCCCAGCATTTT.

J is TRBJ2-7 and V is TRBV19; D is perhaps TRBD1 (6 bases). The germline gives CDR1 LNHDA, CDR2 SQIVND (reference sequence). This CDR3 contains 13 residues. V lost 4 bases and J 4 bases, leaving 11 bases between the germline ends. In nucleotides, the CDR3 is TGTGCCAGTAGTACCGGACAGACTTACGAGCAGTACTTC. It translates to CASSTGQTYEQYF.

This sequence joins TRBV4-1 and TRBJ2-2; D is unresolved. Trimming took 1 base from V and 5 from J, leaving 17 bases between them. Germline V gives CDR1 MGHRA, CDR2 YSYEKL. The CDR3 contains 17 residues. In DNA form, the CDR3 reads TGCGCCAGCAGCCAAGTGGATATGGGGTTTGGGACCGGGGAGCTGTTTTTT. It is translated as CASSQVDMGFGTGELFF.

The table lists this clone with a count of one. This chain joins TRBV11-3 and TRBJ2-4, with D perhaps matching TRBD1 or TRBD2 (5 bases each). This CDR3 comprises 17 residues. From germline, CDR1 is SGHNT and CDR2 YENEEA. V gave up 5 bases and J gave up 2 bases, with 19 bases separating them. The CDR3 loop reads CASSARRGNGTKNIQYF. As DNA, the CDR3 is TGTGCCAGCAGCGCACGCCGGGGCAATGGGACCAAAAACATTCAGTACTTC.

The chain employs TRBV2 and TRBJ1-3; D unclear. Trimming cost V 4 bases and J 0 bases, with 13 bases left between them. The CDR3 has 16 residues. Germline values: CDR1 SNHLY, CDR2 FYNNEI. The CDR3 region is CASSGVRVVSGNTIYF. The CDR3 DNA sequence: TGTGCCAGCAGTGGGGTTAGGGTCGTCTCTGGAAACACCATATATTTT.

CDR3 DNA sequence: TGTGCCAGCAGCTTATACAGGGGGGCCTACGAGCAGTACTTC. This translates into CASSLYRGAYEQYF. The chain links TRBV7-8 to TRBJ2-7; TRBD1 agrees at 8 bases. The ends lost 2 bases at V and 2 bases at J; junction bases unmatched: 2. Germline V gene lookup returns CDR1 SGHVS and CDR2 FQNEAQ. CDR3 size: 14 residues.

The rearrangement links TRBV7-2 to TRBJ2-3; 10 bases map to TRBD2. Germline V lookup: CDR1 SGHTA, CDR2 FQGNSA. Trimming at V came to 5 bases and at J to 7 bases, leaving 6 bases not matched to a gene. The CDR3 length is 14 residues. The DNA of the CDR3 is TGTGCCAGCAGCCCTCAGCGGGGGGGGTATACGCAGTATTTT. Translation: CASSPQRGGYTQYF.

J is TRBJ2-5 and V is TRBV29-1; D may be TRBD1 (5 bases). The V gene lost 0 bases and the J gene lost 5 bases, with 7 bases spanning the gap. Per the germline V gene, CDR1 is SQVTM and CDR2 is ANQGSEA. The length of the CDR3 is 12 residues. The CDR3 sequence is CSVEENRETQYF. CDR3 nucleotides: TGCAGCGTTGAAGAGAACAGGGAGACCCAGTACTTC.

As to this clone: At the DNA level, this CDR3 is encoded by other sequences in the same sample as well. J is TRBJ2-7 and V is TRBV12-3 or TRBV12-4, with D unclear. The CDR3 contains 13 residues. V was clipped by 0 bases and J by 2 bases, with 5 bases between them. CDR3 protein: CASSLAGTYEQYF. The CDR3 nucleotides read TGTGCCAGCAGTTTAGCAGGAACCTACGAGCAGTACTTC.

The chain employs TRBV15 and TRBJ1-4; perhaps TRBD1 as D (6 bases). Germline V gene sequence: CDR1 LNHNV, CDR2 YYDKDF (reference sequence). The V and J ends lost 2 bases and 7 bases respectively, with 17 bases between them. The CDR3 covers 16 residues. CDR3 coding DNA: TGTGCCACCAGCAGACCTCTACAGGGTCTAGGTGAAAAACTGTTTTTT. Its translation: CATSRPLQGLGEKLFF.

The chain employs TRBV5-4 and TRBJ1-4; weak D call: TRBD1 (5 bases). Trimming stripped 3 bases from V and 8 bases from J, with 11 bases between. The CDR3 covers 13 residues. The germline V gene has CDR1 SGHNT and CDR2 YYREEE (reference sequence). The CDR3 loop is CASSSGTGEKLFF. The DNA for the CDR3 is TGTGCCAGCAGCTCGGGGACGGGAGAAAAACTGTTTTTT.

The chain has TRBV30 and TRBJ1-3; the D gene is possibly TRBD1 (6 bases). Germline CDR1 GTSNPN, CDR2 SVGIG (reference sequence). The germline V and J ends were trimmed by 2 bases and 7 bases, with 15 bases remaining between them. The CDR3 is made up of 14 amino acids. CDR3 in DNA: TGTGCCTGGAGTCACCTCGACAGGTTTAACACCATATATTTT. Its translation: CAWSHLDRFNTIYF.

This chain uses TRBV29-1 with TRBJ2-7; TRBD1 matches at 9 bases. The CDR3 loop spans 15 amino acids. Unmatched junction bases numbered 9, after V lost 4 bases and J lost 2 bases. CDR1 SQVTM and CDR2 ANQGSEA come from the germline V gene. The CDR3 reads CSVVGERQGAYEQYF. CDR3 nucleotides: TGCAGCGTTGTAGGAGAGCGACAGGGGGCCTACGAGCAGTACTTC.

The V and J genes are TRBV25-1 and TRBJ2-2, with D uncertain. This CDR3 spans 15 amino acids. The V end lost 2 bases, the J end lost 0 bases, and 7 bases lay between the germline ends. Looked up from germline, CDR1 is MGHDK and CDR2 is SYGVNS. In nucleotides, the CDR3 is TGTGCCAGCAGTGAAGCCGCGGCGAACACCGGGGAGCTGTTTTTT. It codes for CASSEAAANTGELFF.

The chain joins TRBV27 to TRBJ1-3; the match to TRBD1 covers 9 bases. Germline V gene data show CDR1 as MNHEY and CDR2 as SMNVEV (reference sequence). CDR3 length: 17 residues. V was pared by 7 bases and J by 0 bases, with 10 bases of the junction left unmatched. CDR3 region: CASKDRGSLSSGNTIYF. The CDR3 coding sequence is TGTGCCAGCAAAGACAGGGGGAGTCTAAGCTCTGGAAACACCATATATTTT.

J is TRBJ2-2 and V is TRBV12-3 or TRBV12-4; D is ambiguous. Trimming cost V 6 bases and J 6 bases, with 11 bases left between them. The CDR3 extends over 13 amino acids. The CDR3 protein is CASRGRTSGELFF. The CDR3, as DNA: TGTGCCAGCAGGGGTAGAACCTCCGGGGAGCTGTTTTTT.

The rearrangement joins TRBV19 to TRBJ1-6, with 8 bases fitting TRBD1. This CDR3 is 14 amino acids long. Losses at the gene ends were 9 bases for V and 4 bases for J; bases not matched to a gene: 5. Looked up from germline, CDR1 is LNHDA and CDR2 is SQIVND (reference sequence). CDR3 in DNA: TGTGCCAGCTCAGGGGGCAATTATAATTCACCCCTCCACTTT. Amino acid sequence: CASSGGNYNSPLHF. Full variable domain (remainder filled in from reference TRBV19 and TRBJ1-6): DGGITQSPKYLFRKEGQNVTLSCEQNLNHDAMYWYRQDPGQGLRLIYYSQIVNDFQKGDIAEGYSVSREKKESFPLTVTSAQKNPTAFYLCASSGGNYNSPLHFGNGTRLTVT.

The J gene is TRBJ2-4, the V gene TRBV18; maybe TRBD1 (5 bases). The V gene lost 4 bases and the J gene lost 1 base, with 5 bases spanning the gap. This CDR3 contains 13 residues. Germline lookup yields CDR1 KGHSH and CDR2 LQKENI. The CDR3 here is CASSQGAKNIQYF. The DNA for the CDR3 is TGTGCCAGCTCACAGGGGGCCAAAAACATTCAGTACTTC. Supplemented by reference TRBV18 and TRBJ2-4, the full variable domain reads NAGVMQNPRHLVRRRGQEARLRCSPMKGHSHVYWYRQLPEEGLKFMVYLQKENIIDESGMPKERFSAEFPKEGPSILRIQQVVRGDSAAYFCASSQGAKNIQYFGAGTRLSVL.

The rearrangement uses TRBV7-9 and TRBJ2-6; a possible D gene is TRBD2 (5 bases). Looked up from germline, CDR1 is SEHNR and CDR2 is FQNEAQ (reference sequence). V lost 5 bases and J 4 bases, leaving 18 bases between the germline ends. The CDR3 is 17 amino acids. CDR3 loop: CASSQTRVLWGANVLTF. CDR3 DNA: TGTGCCAGCAGCCAGACGCGGGTCTTGTGGGGGGCCAACGTCCTGACTTTC.

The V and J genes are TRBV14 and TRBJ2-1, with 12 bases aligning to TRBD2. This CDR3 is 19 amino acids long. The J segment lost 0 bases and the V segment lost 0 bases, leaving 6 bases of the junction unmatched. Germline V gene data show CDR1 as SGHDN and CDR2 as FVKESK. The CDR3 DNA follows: TGTGCCAGCAGCCAAGATCGAGGACTAGCGGGGAGCTCCTACAATGAGCAGTTCTTC. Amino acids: CASSQDRGLAGSSYNEQFF.

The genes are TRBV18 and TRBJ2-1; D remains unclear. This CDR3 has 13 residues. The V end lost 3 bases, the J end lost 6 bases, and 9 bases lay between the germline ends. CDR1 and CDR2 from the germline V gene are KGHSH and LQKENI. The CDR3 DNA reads TGTGCCAGCTCACCCGCTTCTAGCAATGAGCAGTTCTTC. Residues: CASSPASSNEQFF. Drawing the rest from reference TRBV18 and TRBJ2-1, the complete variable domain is NAGVMQNPRHLVRRRGQEARLRCSPMKGHSHVYWYRQLPEEGLKFMVYLQKENIIDESGMPKERFSAEFPKEGPSILRIQQVVRGDSAAYFCASSPASSNEQFFGPGTRLTVL.

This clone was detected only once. Here the CDR3 reads CATSDLNSGGRAIEQFF. The CDR3 DNA reads TGTGCCACCAGTGATCTTAATAGCGGCGGGAGGGCCATTGAGCAGTTCTTC. The chain links TRBV24-1 to TRBJ2-1; 9 bases agree with TRBD2. The germline gives CDR1 KGHDR, CDR2 SFDVKD. This CDR3 comprises 17 residues. With V trimmed by 3 bases and J by 9 bases, 14 bases remained unmatched.

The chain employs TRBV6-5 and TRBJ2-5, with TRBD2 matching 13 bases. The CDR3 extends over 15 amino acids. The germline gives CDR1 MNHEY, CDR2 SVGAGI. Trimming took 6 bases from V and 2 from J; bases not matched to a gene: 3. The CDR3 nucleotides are TGTGCCAGCAGAAGGACTAGCGGGGGACAAGAGACCCAGTACTTC. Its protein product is CASRRTSGGQETQYF.

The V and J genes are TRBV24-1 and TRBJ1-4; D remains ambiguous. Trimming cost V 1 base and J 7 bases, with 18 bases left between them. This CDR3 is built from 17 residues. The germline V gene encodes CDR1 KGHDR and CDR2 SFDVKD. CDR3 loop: CATSDLQREVGGEKLFF. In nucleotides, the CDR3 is TGTGCCACCAGTGATTTACAGAGGGAGGTAGGCGGTGAAAAACTGTTTTTT.

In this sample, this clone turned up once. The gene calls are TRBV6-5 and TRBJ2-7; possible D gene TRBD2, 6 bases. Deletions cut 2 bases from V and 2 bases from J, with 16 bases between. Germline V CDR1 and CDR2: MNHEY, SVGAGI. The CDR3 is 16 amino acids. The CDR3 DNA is TGTGCCAGCAGTTACGGGCCGTCCGGGGGTACCTACGAGCAGTACTTC. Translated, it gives CASSYGPSGGTYEQYF.

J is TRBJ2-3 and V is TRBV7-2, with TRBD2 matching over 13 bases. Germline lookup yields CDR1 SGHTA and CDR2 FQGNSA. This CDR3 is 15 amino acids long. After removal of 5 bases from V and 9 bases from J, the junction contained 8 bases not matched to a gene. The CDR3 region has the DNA TGTGCCAGCAGCACCGAACCACTAGCGGGAGGGACGCAGTATTTT. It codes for CASSTEPLAGGTQYF.